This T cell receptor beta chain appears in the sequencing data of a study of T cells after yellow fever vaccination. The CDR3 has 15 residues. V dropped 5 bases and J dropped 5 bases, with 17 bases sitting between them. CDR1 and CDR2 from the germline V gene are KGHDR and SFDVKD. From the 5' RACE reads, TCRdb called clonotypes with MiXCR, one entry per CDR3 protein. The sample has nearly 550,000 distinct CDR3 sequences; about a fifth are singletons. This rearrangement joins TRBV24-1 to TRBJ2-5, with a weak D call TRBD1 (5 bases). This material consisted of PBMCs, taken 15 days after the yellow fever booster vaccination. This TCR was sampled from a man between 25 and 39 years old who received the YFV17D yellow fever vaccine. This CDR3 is CATSAATASGETQYF. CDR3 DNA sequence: TGTGCCACCAGTGCAGCGACAGCCTCCGGGGAGACCCAGTACTTC.